One and the same sample provided the 10 T cell receptor beta chains below, sequenced in a study of Tregs in tolerant kidney transplant recipients (dated by TCRdb to about 2019). Libraries were prepared through the immunoSEQ multiplex PCR assay. What TCRdb holds here is the immuneACCESS table cut down to in-frame rearrangements. Part of the clones is not present; checked against another copy, under half of the missing clones reflect an unresolved V gene, and the others are unexplained. The sample records about 110,000 clones, around 87% of which are singletons. Of the sample, approximately 0.3% falls within the top ten clones. The time point label, as the study defines it: blood sample drawn before combined kidney and bone marrow transplant. The material was CD4+ T cells from blood, obtained before the transplant. The receptors come from a human donor who received a combined kidney and bone marrow transplant.

This chain links TRBV27 with TRBJ2-1, with 7 bases that match TRBD2. The CDR3 sequence is 17 residues long. Germline trimming cut 6 bases from V and 4 bases from J; bases unmatched to any gene: 15. Germline V lookup: CDR1 MNHEY, CDR2 SMNVEV (reference sequence). CDR3 DNA: TGTGCCAGCAGCCAAGGACTAGTAGCGGGTGGGTACAATGAGCAGTTCTTC. It encodes CASSQGLVAGGYNEQFF.

This rearrangement joins TRBV30 to TRBJ2-5; TRBD2 agrees at 8 bases. The V gene end was trimmed by 0 bases and the J gene end by 2 bases; junction bases not matched to a gene: 8. CDR1 and CDR2 from the germline V gene are GTSNPN and SVGIG (reference sequence). This CDR3 has 16 residues. The CDR3 region has the DNA TGTGCCTGGAGTGTACTATCCGGGACTAGACAAGAGACCCAGTACTTC. It specifies CAWSVLSGTRQETQYF.

Here the CDR3 reads CASSEMPGAEAFF. DNA of the CDR3: TGTGCCAGCAGTGAAATGCCCGGGGCTGAAGCTTTCTTT. The chain is built from TRBV6-1 and TRBJ1-1, with D unresolved. This CDR3 is built from 13 residues. V dropped 2 bases and J dropped 6 bases, with 10 bases sitting between them. The germline CDR1 and CDR2 sequences are MNHNS and SASEGT.

The chain is built from TRBV11-2 and TRBJ1-6, with 7 nucleotides matching TRBD1. The CDR3 extends over 14 amino acids. V shed 4 bases and J 4 bases; nucleotides not matched to a gene: 1. From germline, CDR1 is SGHAT and CDR2 FQNNGV. CDR3 in DNA: TGTGCCAGCAGCTCGACAGGGTATAATTCACCCCTCCACTTT. Protein: CASSSTGYNSPLHF.

V gene TRBV7-2 combines with J gene TRBJ2-7; D perhaps matches TRBD2 (6 bases). CDR1 SGHTA and CDR2 FQGNSA come from the germline V gene. V lost 2 bases to trimming and J lost 1 base, with 12 bases between them. The CDR3 is 15 residues long. CDR3 nucleotide sequence: TGTGCCAGCAGCTTATGGGCTAGCGCTTCCTACGAGCAGTACTTC. Encoded protein: CASSLWASASYEQYF.

The J gene is TRBJ2-6, the V gene TRBV4-1, with TRBD1 as a possible D gene (5 bases). Germline V gene sequence: CDR1 MGHRA, CDR2 YSYEKL. V lost 0 bases, J lost 3 bases, and 15 bases lay in between. The CDR3 is 18 residues long. CDR3 sequence reads: CASSQDLTVSYGANVLTF. CDR3 bases: TGCGCCAGCAGCCAAGATCTGACAGTTAGTTATGGGGCCAACGTCCTGACTTTC.

This chain links TRBV10-3 with TRBJ2-7, with D unclear. Germline lookup yields CDR1 ENHRY and CDR2 SYGVKD. Trimming removed 0 bases at V and 2 bases at J, with 8 bases between. The CDR3 runs 14 residues. The CDR3 DNA reads TGTGCCATCAGTGAGTCGTCGGGTCCCTACGAGCAGTACTTC. Translating it yields CAISESSGPYEQYF.

The rearrangement uses TRBV6-5 and TRBJ2-5; TRBD2 matches at 9 bases. Losses at the gene ends were 7 bases for V and 1 base for J; bases not matched to a gene: 4. The germline V gene encodes CDR1 MNHEY and CDR2 SVGAGI. The CDR3 runs 14 residues. The CDR3 reads CASIRGGGQETQYF. The DNA of the CDR3 is TGTGCCAGCATCCGCGGGGGGGGCCAAGAGACCCAGTACTTC.

This chain joins TRBV18 and TRBJ2-1; TRBD1 matches 9 bases. Losses at the gene ends were 3 bases for V and 8 bases for J; bases not matched to a gene: 8. CDR3 length: 15 amino acids. The germline gives CDR1 KGHSH, CDR2 LQKENI. The DNA of the CDR3 is TGTGCCAGCTCACCCAGACAGGGGGGCCGTGATGAGCAGTTCTTC. Amino acid sequence: CASSPRQGGRDEQFF.

The rearrangement uses TRBV11-2 and TRBJ2-7, with 7 bases matching TRBD1. Germline CDR1 is SGHAT and CDR2 is FQNNGV. CDR3 length: 15 amino acids. V dropped 5 bases and J dropped 2; count of bases not matched to a gene: 9. The CDR3 coding sequence is TGTGCCAGCAGCACAAACAGGGGTTCGGCCTACGAGCAGTACTTC. Protein product: CASSTNRGSAYEQYF.